The clone carrying this T cell receptor beta chain was seen at least ten times. Hyperthyroidism was newly diagnosed in patients aged 18 to 65 (duration under 2 months). PBMCs came from more than 8.5 ml fresh peripheral blood. Amplification yielded TCR beta CDR3 regions, with RNA transcripts as the source. During a first-round RT-PCR of the TCR CDR3, the HTBI primer set was used. TCRdb reanalysed the multiplex PCR reads using MiXCR and keeps one entry per CDR3 protein. The sample has about 350,000 distinct CDR3 sequences; about 15% are singletons. The sample comes from a study of T cells in Graves' hyperthyroidism and ophthalmopathy. Specimen: blood. The sequence was collected from a woman in her 30s with Graves' hyperthyroidism.

The CDR3 is CSADHRSSYNEQFF. DNA for the CDR3: TGCAGTGCTGATCACCGAAGCTCCTACAATGAGCAGTTCTTC. This chain links TRBV20-1 with TRBJ2-1, with D uncertain. The length of the CDR3 is 14 residues. The V end was cut by 5 bases, the J end by 0 bases, with 11 bases between. The V gene's germline CDR1 is DFQATT and CDR2 SNEGSKA (reference sequence).